Reported below is one TCR beta chain. Measured with immunoSEQ multiplex PCR; TCRdb has only the in-frame clones, and not every one. The sample includes about 21,000 clones, roughly 43% of them seen just once. Germline-derived CDR1 and CDR2 are MNHEY and SVGAGI. The V and J ends lost 6 bases and 2 bases respectively, with 16 bases between them. This CDR3 comprises 15 residues. Irradiated, violet-dye-labeled stimulators (around 200,000) were plated alongside around 200,000 CFSE-labeled responders. This sample is drawn from a study of graft-versus-host responses after intestinal transplantation. The overall study: Recipients were given multivisceral, liver-intestinal, or isolated intestinal transplants. Every one of the recipients received anti-thymocyte globulin induction and afterwards took tacrolimus and steroids for around three years.

Study-wide results and caveats: GvH clones were identified in recipient marrow, with some first appearing in ileum or blood.

The specimen comprised alloreactive CD8+ T cells from a mixed lymphocyte reaction culture, sampled before intestinal transplant. Specified subset: CFSE-low proliferating T cells sorted from roughly six-day pre-transplant mixed lymphocyte reaction (GvH or HvG direction). The V call is TRBV6-5, the J call TRBJ1-2, with D possibly TRBD1 on 5 matching bases. This receptor was taken from a human patient who received an intestinal transplant. CDR3 coding DNA: TGTGCCAGCAGCCAAGGGACCGCTAAGAACTATGGCTACACCTTC. Residues: CASSQGTAKNYGYTF.